This paragraph covers one T cell receptor (beta chain) sequence. No antigen is known for it. Its ends do not fully match the called genes, so a read error is possible. TCRdb processed the RT-PCR reads anew with MiXCR; each CDR3 protein has one entry. The sample lists hundreds of thousands of distinct CDR3 sequences, around a sixth seen once, with 9.5% to 13% in the top ten. The CDR3 extends over 15 amino acids. CDR1 MNHNS and CDR2 SASEGT come from the germline V gene. The data belong to a study of response to subunit inactivated influenza vaccine. Findings and caveats of the study: T cells newly recruited by each seasonal influenza vaccination are few, the authors suggested.

The specimen comprised PBMCs from blood, sampled less than 13 days after vaccination. V usage is TRBV6-1 and J usage is TRBJ2-7, with 13 bases aligning to TRBD2. The clonotype originates from a man over 45 who received an inactivated influenza vaccine. CDR3 amino acids: CASREGLAGVYEQYF. The CDR3, as DNA: TGTGCCAGCAGGGAAGGACTAGCGGGAGTCTACGAGCAGTACTTC.